This TCR beta chain was captured in a study of regulatory T cells in long-lasting Graves disease. General study points: Persistent disease exhibited a predilection for TRBV28, TRBJ1-2 and TRBJ2-5. The number of shared public clonotypes was higher in persistent patients (approximately 3,000) than new patients (over 900).

On this clonotype: Its antigen remains unknown.

Combining iRepertoire HTBI primers with Arm-PCR of CDR3 regions, the authors built TCR beta libraries. TCRdb reprocessed the multiplex PCR reads with MiXCR, giving one entry per CDR3 protein. Altogether approximately 470,000 distinct CDR3 sequences are present, under 20% being singletons, with the ten largest covering 12%. The time point here: newly diagnosed GD, antithyroid drugs for less than 3 months. Following extraction of RNA from PBMCs, that RNA was used to make the TCR library. It was by American Thyroid Association guidelines that Graves' disease was diagnosed. Trimming took 2 bases from V and 0 from J, leaving 4 bases between them. Germline V gives CDR1 ENHRY, CDR2 SYGVKD. The CDR3 consists of 13 residues. The sample was also linked to a second study, of T cells in Graves' hyperthyroidism and ophthalmopathy. As that study records: Most clonotypes that expanded in the thyroid above 0.001 also showed up in blood.

The chain carries TRBV10-3 and TRBJ1-1; no clear D. The source is a man aged 40-49 years with Graves disease. The sequencing here drew on peripheral blood mononuclear cells (PBMCs), taken at new diagnosis, from a patient treated with antithyroid drugs. The CDR3 reads CAISEDMNTEAFF. The CDR3 nucleotides are TGTGCCATCAGTGAGGACATGAACACTGAAGCTTTCTTT.